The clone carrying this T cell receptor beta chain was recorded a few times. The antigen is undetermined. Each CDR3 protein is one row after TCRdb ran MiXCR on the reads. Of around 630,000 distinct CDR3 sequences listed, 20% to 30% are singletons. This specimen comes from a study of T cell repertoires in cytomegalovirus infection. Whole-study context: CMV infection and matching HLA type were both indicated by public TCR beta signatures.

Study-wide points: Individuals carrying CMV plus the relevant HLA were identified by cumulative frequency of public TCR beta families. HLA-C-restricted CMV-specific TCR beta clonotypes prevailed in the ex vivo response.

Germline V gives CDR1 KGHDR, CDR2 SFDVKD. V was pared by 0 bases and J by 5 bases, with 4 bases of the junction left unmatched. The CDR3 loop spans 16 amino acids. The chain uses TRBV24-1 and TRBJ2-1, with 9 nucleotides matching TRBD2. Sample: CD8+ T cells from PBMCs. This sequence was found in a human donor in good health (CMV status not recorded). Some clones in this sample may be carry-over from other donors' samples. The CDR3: CATSDLNSGGNNEQFF. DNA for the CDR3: TGTGCCACCAGTGATTTGAATAGCGGGGGTAACAATGAGCAGTTCTTC.